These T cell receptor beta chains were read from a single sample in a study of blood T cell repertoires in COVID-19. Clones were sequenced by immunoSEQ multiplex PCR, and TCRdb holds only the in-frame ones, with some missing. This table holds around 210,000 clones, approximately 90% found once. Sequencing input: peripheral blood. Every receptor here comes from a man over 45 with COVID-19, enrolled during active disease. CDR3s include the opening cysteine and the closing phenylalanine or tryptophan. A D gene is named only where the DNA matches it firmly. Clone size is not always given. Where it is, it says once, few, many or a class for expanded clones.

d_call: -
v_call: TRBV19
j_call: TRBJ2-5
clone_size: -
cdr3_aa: CASRARSRGPSETQYF
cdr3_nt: TGTGCCAGTAGGGCACGCTCCAGGGGTCCCAGCGAGACCCAGTACTTC

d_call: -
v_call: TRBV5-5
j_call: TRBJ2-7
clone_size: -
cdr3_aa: CASSLMGREQYF
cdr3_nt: TGTGCCAGCAGCTTGATGGGGCGCGAGCAGTACTTC

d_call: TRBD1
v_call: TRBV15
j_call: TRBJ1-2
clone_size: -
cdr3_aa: CATSRVKTGNYDYGYTF
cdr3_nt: TGTGCCACCAGCAGAGTTAAGACAGGGAATTACGACTATGGCTACACCTTC

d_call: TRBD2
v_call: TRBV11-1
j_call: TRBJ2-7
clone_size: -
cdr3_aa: CASSLASGSYEQYF
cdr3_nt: TGTGCCAGCAGCTTAGCCAGCGGGAGTTACGAGCAGTACTTC

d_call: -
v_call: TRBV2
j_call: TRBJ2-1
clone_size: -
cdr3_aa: CASMRASYNEQFF
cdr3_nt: TGTGCCAGCATGAGGGCTAGTTACAATGAGCAGTTCTTC

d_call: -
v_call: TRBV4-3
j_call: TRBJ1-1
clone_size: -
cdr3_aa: CASSHREGNTEAFF
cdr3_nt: TGCGCCAGCAGCCATCGCGAGGGGAACACTGAAGCTTTCTTT

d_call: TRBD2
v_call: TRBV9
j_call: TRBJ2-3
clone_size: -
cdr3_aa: CASSGRRSGGSTDTQYF
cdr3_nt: TGTGCCAGCAGCGGCCGGAGGAGCGGGGGGAGCACAGATACGCAGTATTTT

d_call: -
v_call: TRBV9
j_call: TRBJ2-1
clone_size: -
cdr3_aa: CASSVGGAGPNEQFF
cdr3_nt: TGTGCCAGCAGCGTAGGGGGTGCGGGACCTAATGAGCAGTTCTTC

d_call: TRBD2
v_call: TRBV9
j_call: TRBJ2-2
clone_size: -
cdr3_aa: CASRGVGSLNTGELFF
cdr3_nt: TGTGCCAGCCGGGGGGTAGGATCCTTGAACACCGGGGAGCTGTTTTTT

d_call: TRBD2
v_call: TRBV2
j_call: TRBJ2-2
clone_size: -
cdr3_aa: CASRKTSGRVDGELFF
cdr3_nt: TGTGCCAGCAGAAAGACTAGCGGGAGGGTTGACGGGGAGCTGTTTTTT

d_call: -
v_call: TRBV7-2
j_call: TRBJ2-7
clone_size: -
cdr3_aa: CASSLDPGLEQYF
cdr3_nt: TGTGCCAGCAGCTTAGATCCGGGGTTGGAGCAGTACTTC

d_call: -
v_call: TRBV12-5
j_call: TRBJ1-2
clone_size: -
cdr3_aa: CASGARGVYGYTF
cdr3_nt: TGTGCTAGTGGGGCCAGGGGAGTCTATGGCTACACCTTC

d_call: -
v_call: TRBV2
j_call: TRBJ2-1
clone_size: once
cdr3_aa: CAIRGARGHNEQFF
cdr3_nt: TGTGCCATACGGGGGGCCCGGGGACACAATGAGCAGTTCTTC

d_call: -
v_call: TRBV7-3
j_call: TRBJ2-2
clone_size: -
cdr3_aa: CASSSRPGGARSLGTGELFF
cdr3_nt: TGTGCCAGCAGCTCTCGGCCTGGGGGGGCGAGGTCTTTGGGCACCGGGGAGCTGTTTTTT

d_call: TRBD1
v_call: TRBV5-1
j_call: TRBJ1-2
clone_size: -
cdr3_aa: CASSLGTGMNYGYTF
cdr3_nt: TGCGCCAGCAGCTTGGGGACAGGGATGAACTATGGCTACACCTTC

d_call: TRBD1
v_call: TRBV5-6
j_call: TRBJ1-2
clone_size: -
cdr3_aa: CATGQGLWTSYGYTF
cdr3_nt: TGTGCCACCGGACAGGGGCTCTGGACCTCATATGGCTACACCTTC

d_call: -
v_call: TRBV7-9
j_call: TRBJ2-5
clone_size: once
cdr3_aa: CASSLAGAQYF
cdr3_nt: TGTGCCAGCAGCTTAGCAGGGGCCCAGTACTTC

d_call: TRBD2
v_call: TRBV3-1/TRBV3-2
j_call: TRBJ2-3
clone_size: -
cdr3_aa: CASSQELVAGSTDTQYF
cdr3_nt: TGTGCCAGCAGCCAAGAGTTGGTAGCGGGTAGCACAGATACGCAGTATTTT

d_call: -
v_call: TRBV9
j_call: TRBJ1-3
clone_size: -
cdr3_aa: CASSTTYSGNTIYF
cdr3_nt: TGTGCCAGCAGTACTACCTACTCTGGAAACACCATATATTTT

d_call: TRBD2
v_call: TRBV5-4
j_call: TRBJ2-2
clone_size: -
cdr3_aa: CASSLAFGLAEGELFF
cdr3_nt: TGTGCCAGCAGCTTGGCCTTCGGACTAGCGGAAGGGGAGCTGTTTTTT

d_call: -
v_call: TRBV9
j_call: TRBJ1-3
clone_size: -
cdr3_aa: CASSDRQGNTIYF
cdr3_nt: TGTGCCAGCAGCGACCGACAGGGAAACACCATATATTTT

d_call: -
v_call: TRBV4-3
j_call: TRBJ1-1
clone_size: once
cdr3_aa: CASSQVSSTEIGTEAFF
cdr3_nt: TGCGCCAGCAGCCAAGTTTCGTCGACAGAGATCGGGACTGAAGCTTTCTTT

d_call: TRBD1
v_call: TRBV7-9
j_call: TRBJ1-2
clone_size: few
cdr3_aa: CASSLALGQHSNYGYTF
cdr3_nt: TGTGCCAGCAGCTTAGCGTTGGGACAGCATTCGAACTATGGCTACACCTTC

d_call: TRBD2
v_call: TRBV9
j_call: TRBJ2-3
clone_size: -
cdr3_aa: CASSVGRSGADTQYF
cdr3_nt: TGTGCCAGCAGCGTAGGCCGTAGCGGGGCAGATACGCAGTATTTT

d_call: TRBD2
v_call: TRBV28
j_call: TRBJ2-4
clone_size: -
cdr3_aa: CASTTAGVVAKNIQYF
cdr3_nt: TGTGCCAGCACCACAGCGGGGGTCGTAGCCAAAAACATTCAGTACTTC

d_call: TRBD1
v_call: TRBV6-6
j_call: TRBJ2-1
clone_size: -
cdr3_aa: CASRRQGGYNEQFF
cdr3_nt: TGTGCCAGCAGAAGACAGGGGGGCTACAATGAGCAGTTCTTC

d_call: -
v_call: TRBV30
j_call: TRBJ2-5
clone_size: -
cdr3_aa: CAWSVGAGETQYF
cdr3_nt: TGTGCCTGGAGTGTAGGAGCCGGGGAGACCCAGTACTTC

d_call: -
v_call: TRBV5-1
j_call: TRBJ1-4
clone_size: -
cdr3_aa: CASSYTGEKLFF
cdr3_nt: TGCGCCAGCAGCTACACAGGGGAAAAACTGTTTTTT

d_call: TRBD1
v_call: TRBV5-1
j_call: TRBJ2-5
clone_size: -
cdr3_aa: CASSLGTGGSQYF
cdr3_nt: TGCGCCAGCAGCTTAGGGACAGGGGGGTCCCAGTACTTC

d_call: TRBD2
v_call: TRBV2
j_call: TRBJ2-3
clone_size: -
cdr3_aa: CASSPSGGGWDTQYF
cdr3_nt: TGTGCCAGCAGTCCTAGCGGGGGGGGTTGGGATACGCAGTATTTT

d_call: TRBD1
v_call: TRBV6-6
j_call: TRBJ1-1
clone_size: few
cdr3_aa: CASRTYRGNDTEAFF
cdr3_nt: TGTGCCAGCAGAACCTACAGGGGGAATGACACTGAAGCTTTCTTT

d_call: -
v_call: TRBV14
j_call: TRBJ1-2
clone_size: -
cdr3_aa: CASSQDRTYGYTF
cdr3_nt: TGTGCCAGCAGCCAAGATAGGACTTATGGCTACACCTTC

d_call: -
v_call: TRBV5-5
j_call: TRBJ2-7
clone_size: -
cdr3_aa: CASGNHREPYEQYF
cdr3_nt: TGTGCCAGCGGCAATCACAGGGAGCCCTACGAGCAGTACTTC

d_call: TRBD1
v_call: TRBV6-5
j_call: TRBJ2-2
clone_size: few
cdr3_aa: CASKWGQGNTGELFF
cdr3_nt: TGTGCCAGCAAATGGGGACAGGGGAACACCGGGGAGCTGTTTTTT

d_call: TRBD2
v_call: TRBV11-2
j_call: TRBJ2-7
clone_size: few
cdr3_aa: CASSRIPSGSSYEQYF
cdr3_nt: TGTGCCAGCAGCCGCATTCCTAGCGGGAGTAGCTACGAGCAGTACTTC